These T cell receptor beta chains were read from a single sample in a study of Ad26.COV2.S vaccination and SARS-CoV-2 variants. The data were produced by immunoSEQ multiplex PCR, yet TCRdb's version contains in-frame clones alone and is incomplete. The top ten hold around 1.6% of the sample, which has about half a million clones, 80% to 90% seen once. Source: peripheral blood, taken in a trial of Ad26.COV2.S vaccine versus placebo. These receptors were collected from a person aged 18 to 65 who received the Ad26.COV2.S COVID-19 vaccine or a placebo. Both conserved end residues are part of each CDR3. D genes are given only for firm matches. Clone size is stated in some rows and not others, as once, few, many or a class when expanded.

d_call: NA
clone_size: NA
v_call: TRBV29-1
j_call: TRBJ2-1
cdr3_aa: CSVEAISPVNEQFF
cdr3_nt: TGCAGCGTTGAAGCGATTAGTCCGGTCAATGAGCAGTTCTTC

d_call: TRBD2
clone_size: once
v_call: TRBV14
j_call: TRBJ2-5
cdr3_aa: CASSPRGGQETQYF
cdr3_nt: TGTGCCAGCAGCCCCCGGGGGGGTCAAGAGACCCAGTACTTC

d_call: NA
clone_size: NA
v_call: TRBV30
j_call: TRBJ2-7
cdr3_aa: CAWSLMSYEQYF
cdr3_nt: TGTGCCTGGAGCCTCATGTCCTACGAGCAGTACTTC

d_call: TRBD1
clone_size: NA
v_call: TRBV27
j_call: TRBJ2-5
cdr3_aa: CASSGTAVQETQYF
cdr3_nt: TGTGCCAGCAGTGGGACAGCCGTCCAAGAGACCCAGTACTTC

d_call: NA
clone_size: NA
v_call: TRBV7-2
j_call: TRBJ2-7
cdr3_aa: CASSSLGYEQYF
cdr3_nt: TGTGCCAGCAGCTCCCTGGGCTACGAGCAGTACTTC

d_call: NA
clone_size: NA
v_call: TRBV3-1/TRBV3-2
j_call: TRBJ1-1
cdr3_aa: CASSQAPGQHPEAFF
cdr3_nt: TGTGCCAGCAGCCAAGCTCCGGGACAACACCCTGAAGCTTTCTTT

d_call: TRBD1
clone_size: NA
v_call: TRBV27
j_call: TRBJ1-2
cdr3_aa: CASSLTGSRNYGYTF
cdr3_nt: TGTGCCAGCAGTTTGACAGGGAGTCGTAACTATGGCTACACCTTC

d_call: TRBD1
clone_size: NA
v_call: TRBV7-2
j_call: TRBJ2-3
cdr3_aa: CASSSPPKTGMEDTQYF
cdr3_nt: TGTGCCAGCAGCTCACCCCCGAAGACAGGGATGGAAGATACGCAGTATTTT

d_call: NA
clone_size: NA
v_call: TRBV29-1
j_call: TRBJ2-2
cdr3_aa: CSVLGANTGELFF
cdr3_nt: TGCAGCGTTTTAGGGGCGAACACCGGGGAGCTGTTTTTT

d_call: TRBD1
clone_size: NA
v_call: TRBV28
j_call: TRBJ1-5
cdr3_aa: CASSSKTGVRNQPQHF
cdr3_nt: TGTGCCAGCAGTTCCAAGACAGGGGTAAGAAATCAGCCCCAGCATTTT

d_call: NA
clone_size: few
v_call: TRBV2
j_call: TRBJ1-5
cdr3_aa: CASRDGQTNQPQHF
cdr3_nt: TGTGCCAGCAGGGACGGACAGACCAATCAGCCCCAGCATTTT

d_call: TRBD2
clone_size: NA
v_call: TRBV28
j_call: TRBJ2-7
cdr3_aa: CASSPFPAGGPYEQYF
cdr3_nt: TGTGCCAGCAGCCCCTTCCCAGCGGGAGGGCCCTACGAGCAGTACTTC

d_call: NA
clone_size: NA
v_call: TRBV7-9
j_call: TRBJ1-6
cdr3_aa: CASSSLDRVNNSPLHF
cdr3_nt: TGTGCCAGCAGCTCACTGGACCGGGTGAATAATTCACCCCTCCACTTT

d_call: NA
clone_size: NA
v_call: TRBV11-2
j_call: TRBJ2-1
cdr3_aa: CASSLLGRVNEQFF
cdr3_nt: TGTGCCAGCAGCTTATTGGGTCGTGTGAATGAGCAGTTCTTC

d_call: NA
clone_size: NA
v_call: TRBV3-1/TRBV3-2
j_call: TRBJ2-5
cdr3_aa: CASSPQLPAETQYF
cdr3_nt: TGTGCCAGCAGCCCCCAGCTACCCGCCGAGACCCAGTACTTC

d_call: NA
clone_size: NA
v_call: TRBV4-1
j_call: TRBJ2-2
cdr3_aa: CASSQQPGTANTGELFF
cdr3_nt: TGCGCCAGCAGCCAACAGCCCGGGACTGCGAACACCGGGGAGCTGTTTTTT

d_call: NA
clone_size: NA
v_call: TRBV30
j_call: TRBJ2-1
cdr3_aa: CAWARGRGSYNEQFF
cdr3_nt: TGTGCCTGGGCTCGCGGTAGAGGTTCCTACAATGAGCAGTTCTTC

d_call: NA
clone_size: NA
v_call: TRBV6-2/TRBV6-3
j_call: TRBJ1-1
cdr3_aa: CASSYAGVPEAFF
cdr3_nt: TGTGCCAGCAGTTACGCAGGGGTCCCCGAAGCTTTCTTT

d_call: NA
clone_size: NA
v_call: TRBV5-1
j_call: TRBJ1-3
cdr3_aa: CASSLDLAGNTIYF
cdr3_nt: TGCGCCAGCAGCTTGGACCTTGCTGGAAACACCATATATTTT

d_call: TRBD1
clone_size: NA
v_call: TRBV9
j_call: TRBJ2-6
cdr3_aa: CASALGRDRVFKANVLTF
cdr3_nt: TGTGCCAGCGCACTGGGTAGGGACAGGGTCTTTAAGGCCAACGTCCTGACTTTC

d_call: TRBD2
clone_size: NA
v_call: TRBV13
j_call: TRBJ2-1
cdr3_aa: CASSATTPSGRVLSYNEQFF
cdr3_nt: TGTGCCAGCAGCGCAACCACCCCTAGCGGGAGGGTCCTCTCCTACAATGAGCAGTTCTTC

d_call: TRBD1
clone_size: NA
v_call: TRBV18
j_call: TRBJ1-1
cdr3_aa: CASSPLSTGTGDRTEAFF
cdr3_nt: TGTGCCAGCTCACCCCTTTCTACCGGGACAGGGGATCGCACTGAAGCTTTCTTT

d_call: TRBD2
clone_size: NA
v_call: TRBV13
j_call: TRBJ2-1
cdr3_aa: CASSLRGLAEVYEQFF
cdr3_nt: TGTGCCAGCAGCTTAAGAGGACTAGCGGAGGTCTATGAGCAGTTCTTC

d_call: NA
clone_size: NA
v_call: TRBV5-4
j_call: TRBJ2-7
cdr3_aa: CASSLGWQYEQYF
cdr3_nt: TGTGCCAGCAGCTTGGGGTGGCAGTACGAGCAGTACTTC

d_call: NA
clone_size: once
v_call: TRBV9
j_call: TRBJ1-2
cdr3_aa: CASTPPEGGYGYTF
cdr3_nt: TGTGCCAGCACCCCCCCCGAGGGCGGCTATGGCTACACCTTC

d_call: NA
clone_size: NA
v_call: TRBV6-6
j_call: TRBJ2-1
cdr3_aa: CASSYSIPSNEQFF
cdr3_nt: TGTGCCAGCAGTTACTCGATCCCGAGCAATGAGCAGTTCTTC

d_call: NA
clone_size: NA
v_call: TRBV7-3
j_call: TRBJ2-2
cdr3_aa: CASSLFPGSNTGELFF
cdr3_nt: TGTGCCAGCAGCTTATTTCCGGGGAGTAACACCGGGGAGCTGTTTTTT

d_call: NA
clone_size: once
v_call: TRBV7-8
j_call: TRBJ2-1
cdr3_aa: CASSPSYNEQFF
cdr3_nt: TGTGCCAGCAGCCCAAGTTACAATGAGCAGTTCTTC

d_call: NA
clone_size: once
v_call: TRBV3-1/TRBV3-2
j_call: TRBJ1-1
cdr3_aa: CASSQAGTGNTEAFF
cdr3_nt: TGTGCCAGCAGCCAAGCTGGAACAGGTAACACTGAAGCTTTCTTT

d_call: NA
clone_size: NA
v_call: TRBV6-5
j_call: TRBJ1-1
cdr3_aa: CASSQMGDTEAFF
cdr3_nt: TGTGCCAGCAGCCAAATGGGGGACACTGAAGCTTTCTTT

d_call: NA
clone_size: NA
v_call: TRBV6-2/TRBV6-3
j_call: TRBJ1-1
cdr3_aa: CASSYGHSLNTEAFF
cdr3_nt: TGTGCCAGCAGTTACGGACACAGCCTGAACACTGAAGCTTTCTTT

d_call: TRBD2
clone_size: NA
v_call: TRBV7-8
j_call: TRBJ2-3
cdr3_aa: CASSLALTSGTSTDTQYF
cdr3_nt: TGTGCCAGCAGCTTAGCGCTAACTAGCGGAACTAGCACAGATACGCAGTATTTT

d_call: NA
clone_size: NA
v_call: TRBV6-5
j_call: TRBJ1-1
cdr3_aa: CASRRGPNTEAFF
cdr3_nt: TGTGCCAGCAGACGAGGACCGAACACTGAAGCTTTCTTT

d_call: NA
clone_size: NA
v_call: TRBV29-1
j_call: TRBJ2-1
cdr3_aa: CSVPGGMGNEQFF
cdr3_nt: TGCAGCGTCCCGGGCGGGATGGGCAATGAGCAGTTCTTC

d_call: NA
clone_size: NA
v_call: TRBV11-2
j_call: TRBJ2-2
cdr3_aa: CASSFRSRAAGELFF
cdr3_nt: TGTGCCAGCAGCTTCCGGAGCAGGGCTGCCGGGGAGCTGTTTTTT

d_call: TRBD1
clone_size: NA
v_call: TRBV9
j_call: TRBJ1-5
cdr3_aa: CASSPGGNNQPQHF
cdr3_nt: TGTGCCAGCAGCCCAGGGGGCAACAATCAGCCCCAGCATTTT

d_call: TRBD1
clone_size: NA
v_call: TRBV15
j_call: TRBJ2-3
cdr3_aa: CATSRSYRGDTQYF
cdr3_nt: TGTGCCACCAGCAGATCTTACAGGGGAGATACGCAGTATTTT

d_call: TRBD2
clone_size: NA
v_call: TRBV19
j_call: TRBJ2-1
cdr3_aa: CASSIVSGSHSYNEQFF
cdr3_nt: TGTGCCAGTAGTATTGTTAGCGGGAGCCACTCCTACAATGAGCAGTTCTTC

d_call: NA
clone_size: NA
v_call: TRBV7-9
j_call: TRBJ2-1
cdr3_aa: CASSLRARFISYNEQFF
cdr3_nt: TGTGCCAGCAGCTTGAGGGCGCGGTTTATCTCCTACAATGAGCAGTTCTTC

d_call: NA
clone_size: NA
v_call: TRBV28
j_call: TRBJ1-5
cdr3_aa: CASSFVNLPNQPQHF
cdr3_nt: TGTGCCAGCAGTTTCGTCAACCTCCCCAATCAGCCCCAGCATTTT

d_call: NA
clone_size: NA
v_call: TRBV28
j_call: TRBJ2-3
cdr3_aa: CASSRPDVTDTQYF
cdr3_nt: TGTGCCAGCAGTCGTCCTGACGTTACAGATACGCAGTATTTT

d_call: NA
clone_size: NA
v_call: TRBV3-1/TRBV3-2
j_call: TRBJ2-1
cdr3_aa: CASAPLRRLGNNEQFF
cdr3_nt: TGTGCCAGCGCACCTTTGAGGAGACTAGGAAACAATGAGCAGTTCTTC

d_call: NA
clone_size: NA
v_call: TRBV30
j_call: TRBJ1-4
cdr3_aa: CAWSVQQVDEKLFF
cdr3_nt: TGTGCCTGGAGTGTACAACAGGTCGATGAAAAACTGTTTTTT

d_call: NA
clone_size: NA
v_call: TRBV5-4
j_call: TRBJ1-2
cdr3_aa: CASSLAGNYGYTF
cdr3_nt: TGTGCCAGCAGCTTGGCAGGCAACTATGGCTACACCTTC

d_call: NA
clone_size: NA
v_call: TRBV6-5
j_call: TRBJ1-1
cdr3_aa: CASMIDHRRTEAFF
cdr3_nt: TGTGCCAGCATGATCGATCATCGTCGCACTGAAGCTTTCTTT

d_call: NA
clone_size: NA
v_call: TRBV5-1
j_call: TRBJ1-3
cdr3_aa: CASSLEVGPIGNTIYF
cdr3_nt: TGCGCCAGCAGCTTGGAGGTGGGGCCGATTGGAAACACCATATATTTT

d_call: NA
clone_size: NA
v_call: TRBV2
j_call: TRBJ2-1
cdr3_aa: CASSEEMTTYNEQFF
cdr3_nt: TGTGCCAGCAGTGAAGAGATGACAACTTACAATGAGCAGTTCTTC

d_call: NA
clone_size: NA
v_call: TRBV19
j_call: TRBJ2-3
cdr3_aa: CASSISGSTDTQYF
cdr3_nt: TGTGCCAGTAGTATATCCGGGAGCACAGATACGCAGTATTTT

d_call: NA
clone_size: NA
v_call: TRBV12-3/TRBV12-4
j_call: TRBJ2-1
cdr3_aa: CASSRDSNNEQFF
cdr3_nt: TGTGCCAGCAGCCGGGACTCCAACAATGAGCAGTTCTTC

d_call: NA
clone_size: NA
v_call: TRBV6-1
j_call: TRBJ2-7
cdr3_aa: CASSEVHRTEQYF
cdr3_nt: TGTGCCAGCAGTGAAGTTCACAGGACCGAGCAGTACTTC

d_call: TRBD1
clone_size: NA
v_call: TRBV5-8
j_call: TRBJ1-2
cdr3_aa: CASSSQGRRGYGYTF
cdr3_nt: TGTGCCAGCAGTTCACAGGGGCGAAGGGGCTATGGCTACACCTTC

d_call: TRBD1
clone_size: once
v_call: TRBV27
j_call: TRBJ2-2
cdr3_aa: CASSSQGAGELFF
cdr3_nt: TGTGCCAGCAGTTCCCAGGGGGCAGGGGAGCTGTTTTTT

d_call: NA
clone_size: NA
v_call: TRBV13
j_call: TRBJ2-4
cdr3_aa: CASSWRVQGLAKNIQYF
cdr3_nt: TGTGCCAGCAGCTGGAGGGTACAGGGACTAGCCAAAAACATTCAGTACTTC

d_call: NA
clone_size: once
v_call: TRBV27
j_call: TRBJ2-3
cdr3_aa: CASTEIGLFRDTQYF
cdr3_nt: TGTGCCAGCACGGAGATCGGACTTTTTCGGGATACGCAGTATTTT

d_call: NA
clone_size: NA
v_call: TRBV27
j_call: TRBJ1-6
cdr3_aa: CASSPGRANSPLHF
cdr3_nt: TGTGCCAGCAGTCCGGGACGGGCTAATTCACCCCTCCACTTT